These T cell receptor beta chains were read from a single sample in a study of T cells in Graves' hyperthyroidism and ophthalmopathy. MiXCR, run by TCRdb on the multiplex PCR reads, gives a single entry per CDR3 protein. This repertoire shows under 350,000 distinct CDR3 sequences, about 21% found once; its top ten account for around 48%. The sample comprised blood. The receptors were sampled from a woman in her forties or fifties with Graves' hyperthyroidism. CDR3s leave out the opening cysteine and the closing phenylalanine or tryptophan. Each record gives: J gene, CDR3 length, V gene, CDR3 protein.

TRBJ1-1,13,TRBV18,ASSPNGGEDTEAF
TRBJ1-1,10,TRBV6-5,ASSSGQIEAF
TRBJ1-2,13,TRBV5-1,ASSPRPPPGYGYT
TRBJ2-1,10,TRBV12-3/TRBV12-4,ASRLGLARQF
TRBJ1-5,12,TRBV15,ATSRAPASQPQH
TRBJ1-1,9,TRBV12-5,ASGPGQRTF
TRBJ2-1,15,TRBV11-2,ASSFDGTGDIYNEQF
TRBJ1-2,13,TRBV3-1,ASSQGQGGSYGYT
TRBJ1-2,13,TRBV6-5,ASTPDIDSFYGYT
TRBJ2-1,10,TRBV29-1,SVGTGGNEQF
TRBJ2-4,17,TRBV6-1,ASRAGLAGGSLAKNIQY
TRBJ2-3,14,TRBV5-6,ASSLSRGVRADTQY
TRBJ1-1,12,TRBV7-2,ASSLGAPITEAF
TRBJ1-2,10,TRBV7-9,ASSLVEVGYT
TRBJ2-6,12,TRBV28,ASSIRSGANVLT
TRBJ1-1,11,TRBV3-1,ASSRKSGTEAF
TRBJ1-5,14,TRBV30,AWSYQGRGDNQPQH
TRBJ1-2,12,TRBV3-1,ASSTGTTNYGYT
TRBJ1-1,11,TRBV27,ASSIGGNTEAF
TRBJ1-6,12,TRBV30,AWSIDRVDSPLH
TRBJ2-1,10,TRBV3-1,ASSPRDYQQF
TRBJ2-5,14,TRBV12-3/TRBV12-4,ASSPSQGTPRETQY
TRBJ2-6,11,TRBV7-9,ASEATGANVLT
TRBJ2-1,11,TRBV7-3,ASSLFGSNEQF
TRBJ1-5,13,TRBV18,ASSPDGGLYQPQH
TRBJ2-7,11,TRBV12-3/TRBV12-4,ASSLNLYYEQY
TRBJ1-2,9,TRBV20-1,SAPGQGRYT
TRBJ2-3,16,TRBV11-3,ASSLMALRVGGTDTQY
TRBJ1-2,12,TRBV5-1,ASSRNIDLGGYT
TRBJ1-2,11,TRBV28,ASSPPLNSGYT
TRBJ1-1,11,TRBV10-2,ASRLTSDTEAF
TRBJ2-5,11,TRBV20-1,SAIRTVQETQY
TRBJ1-3,11,TRBV5-1,ASSLVSGSTIY
TRBJ2-3,13,TRBV27,ASSTRTGDTDTQY
TRBJ2-1,13,TRBV7-8,ASSFDSLSYNEQF
TRBJ1-4,11,TRBV3-1,ASSQGVSEKLF
TRBJ2-5,12,TRBV6-1,ASKTGGSQETQY
TRBJ1-1,12,TRBV6-1,ASSEAGQGERYL
TRBJ2-3,14,TRBV25-1,ASSEYRGTSTDTQY
TRBJ1-2,12,TRBV6-1,ASSETGDGYGYT
TRBJ1-1,10,TRBV28,ASSFTVSEAF
TRBJ1-3,15,TRBV7-9,ASGKTGTLNSGNTIY
TRBJ2-7,12,TRBV2,ASSSETVTYEQY
TRBJ2-5,14,TRBV14,AGSRRLAGGTETQY
TRBJ1-2,13,TRBV20-1,SATPGGRGEDGYT
TRBJ2-1,14,TRBV29-1,SVERLAGEGANEQF